This TCR beta chain was recorded in a study of OX40 agonist ivuxolimab in advanced cancers. In this sample, this clone turned up a few times. Its specificity is unknown. Regarding the study as a whole: Partial responders receiving 0.1-3.0 mg/kg showed among the lowest clonal expansion. Expanded peripheral T cell antigen specificity was not determined.

Generated by immunoSEQ multiplex PCR, the TCRdb table keeps only in-frame clones and is missing some. In the table there are roughly 98,000 clones, roughly 80% of which are singletons. This CDR3 is built from 14 residues. CDR1 is SGHVS, CDR2 FQNEAQ, per germline. V shed 5 bases and J shed 8 bases, with 18 bases lying between them. The chain recombines TRBV7-8 with TRBJ1-2; possible D gene TRBD1, 5 bases. This material consisted of CD4+ or CD8+ T cells sorted from blood, taken in a trial of the OX40 agonist ivuxolimab. This TCR was recovered from an adult with an advanced solid tumor such as melanoma, head and neck, liver or kidney cancer. The CDR3 DNA follows: TGTGCCAGCAGCGGGGCCCGAGTCCCCCTGGGCTACACCTTC. It specifies CASSGARVPLGYTF.